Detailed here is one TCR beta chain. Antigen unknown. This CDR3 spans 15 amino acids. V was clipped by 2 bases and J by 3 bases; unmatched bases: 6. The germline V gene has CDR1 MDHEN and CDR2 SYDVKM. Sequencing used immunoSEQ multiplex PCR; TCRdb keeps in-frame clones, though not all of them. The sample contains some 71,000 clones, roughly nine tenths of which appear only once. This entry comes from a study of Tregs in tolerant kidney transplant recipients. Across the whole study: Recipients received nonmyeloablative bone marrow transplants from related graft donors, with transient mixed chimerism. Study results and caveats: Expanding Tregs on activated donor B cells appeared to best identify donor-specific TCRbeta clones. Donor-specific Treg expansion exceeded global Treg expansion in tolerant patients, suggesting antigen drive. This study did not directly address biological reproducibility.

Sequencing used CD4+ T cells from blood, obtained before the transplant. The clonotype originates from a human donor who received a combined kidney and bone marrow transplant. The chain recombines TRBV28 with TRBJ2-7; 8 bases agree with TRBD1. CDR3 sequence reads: CASSLRRQGIYEQYF. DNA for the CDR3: TGTGCCAGCAGTTTAAGGAGACAGGGGATCTACGAGCAGTACTTC.